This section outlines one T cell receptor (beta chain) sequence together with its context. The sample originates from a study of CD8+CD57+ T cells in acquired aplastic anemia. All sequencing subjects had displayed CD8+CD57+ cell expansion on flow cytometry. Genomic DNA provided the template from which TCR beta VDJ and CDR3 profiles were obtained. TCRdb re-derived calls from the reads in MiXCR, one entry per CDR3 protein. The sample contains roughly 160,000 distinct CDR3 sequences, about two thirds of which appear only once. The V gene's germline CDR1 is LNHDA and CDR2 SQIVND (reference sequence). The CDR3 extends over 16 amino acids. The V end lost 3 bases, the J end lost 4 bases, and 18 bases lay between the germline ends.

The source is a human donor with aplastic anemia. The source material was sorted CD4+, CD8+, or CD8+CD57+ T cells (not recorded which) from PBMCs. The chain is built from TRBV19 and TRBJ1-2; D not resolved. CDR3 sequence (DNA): TGTGCCAGTAGTATTGGCGTCGTTTTGCCCCCCTATGGCTACACCTTC. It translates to CASSIGVVLPPYGYTF.